These T cell receptor beta chains were read from a single sample in a study of blood T cell repertoires in COVID-19. Some clones are missing from TCRdb's copy, which holds only in-frame ones; the method was immunoSEQ multiplex PCR. The sample carries roughly 190,000 clones, about 86% recorded once. Sequenced material: peripheral blood. These receptors originate from a man aged 30 to 45 with active or convalescent COVID-19. CDR3s include the opening cysteine and the closing phenylalanine or tryptophan.

CDR3 length,V gene,J gene,CDR3 protein
12,TRBV19,TRBJ2-5,CATSTVTETQYF
15,TRBV9,TRBJ2-1,CASSVGTSANNEQFF
15,TRBV19,TRBJ1-2,CASTPGGGTVYGYTF
16,TRBV18,TRBJ1-5,CASSLRAEGANQPQHF
17,TRBV19,TRBJ1-5,CASSIIVQFYSNQPQHF
14,TRBV24-1,TRBJ1-2,CATSEGPSGYGYTF
11,TRBV30,TRBJ2-1,CAWKTGDTQFF
15,TRBV10-1,TRBJ2-7,CASNSGEYRSYEQYF
13,TRBV30,TRBJ1-2,CAWSVGVGYGYTF
13,TRBV3-1/TRBV3-2,TRBJ1-6,CASSHSTPSPLHF
15,TRBV14,TRBJ2-1,CASSQELVSYNEQFF
16,TRBV30,TRBJ2-6,CAWSVQSRAGANVLTF
16,TRBV12-5,TRBJ1-4,CASGQSTGLRCEKLFF
13,TRBV18,TRBJ2-7,CASSPGQVYEQYF
15,TRBV7-3,TRBJ1-4,CASSLRVATNEKLFF
16,TRBV6-5,TRBJ2-3,CASSYDAGGHTDTQYF
13,TRBV13,TRBJ2-7,CASSLNRVGEQYF
12,TRBV30,TRBJ1-1,CAWSRQNTEAFF
16,TRBV28,TRBJ2-2,CASISGGGSRTGELFF
13,TRBV3-1/TRBV3-2,TRBJ1-2,CASSQRQDSWFTF
15,TRBV10-1,TRBJ2-2,CASSEGSAGAGELFF
11,TRBV2,TRBJ2-5,CANGQGLTQYF
17,TRBV7-9,TRBJ1-3,CASSLDGTGVSGNTIYF
16,TRBV9,TRBJ2-2,CASSVEGAGYTGELFF
15,TRBV6-5,TRBJ1-4,CASSQQGQGNEKLFF
16,TRBV5-1,TRBJ2-5,CASSLGTSGSIETQYF
18,TRBV9,TRBJ2-5,CASSTPSAGGEYQETQYF
12,TRBV19,TRBJ2-1,CAIGQGYNEQFF
15,TRBV4-1,TRBJ1-2,CASSQGGTGGYGYTF
17,TRBV7-2,TRBJ2-5,CASSQIGLAGRQETQYF
15,TRBV7-6,TRBJ2-3,CASSPPYSHPDTQYF
12,TRBV28,TRBJ1-2,CASTQWAYGYTF
15,TRBV3-1/TRBV3-2,TRBJ1-1,CASSPGDRTNTEAFF
15,TRBV7-8,TRBJ1-4,CASSLDQARGEKLFF
14,TRBV7-2,TRBJ2-5,CASSPPRGRETQYF
14,TRBV6-1,TRBJ2-1,CASSEAGTSNEQFF
15,TRBV5-4,TRBJ1-3,CASSLEGGGGNTIYF
13,TRBV30,TRBJ1-2,CAWEADRAYGYTF
16,TRBV5-3,TRBJ2-1,CARSGRQGGHYNEQFF
13,TRBV18,TRBJ1-5,CASSPDRAQPQHF
13,TRBV20-1,TRBJ1-3,CSASDRAGNTIYF
16,TRBV28,TRBJ1-2,CASSLGGGTINYGYTF
14,TRBV7-2,TRBJ2-1,CASSPGGLAHEQFF
15,TRBV2,TRBJ1-2,CASSESGTPDYGYTF
13,TRBV7-2,TRBJ1-1,CASSFQLRGLAFF
11,TRBV20-1,TRBJ1-1,CSARDLSEAFF
15,TRBV7-9,TRBJ2-7,CASSSPGQGAHEQYF
13,TRBV19,TRBJ1-2,CASRYDTYYGYTF
17,TRBV10-3,TRBJ2-2,CAISPGDRGRGTGELFF
16,TRBV6-1,TRBJ1-6,CASSERRSSYNSPLHF
15,TRBV27,TRBJ1-5,CASSSNRGRNQPQHF
13,TRBV30,TRBJ1-5,CAWSVIPDQPQHF
19,TRBV7-6,TRBJ2-5,CASSLGSRSGDGFQETQYF
16,TRBV7-6,TRBJ2-2,CASSLGLAGEPGELFF
11,TRBV24-1,TRBJ1-1,CATRQGFEAFF